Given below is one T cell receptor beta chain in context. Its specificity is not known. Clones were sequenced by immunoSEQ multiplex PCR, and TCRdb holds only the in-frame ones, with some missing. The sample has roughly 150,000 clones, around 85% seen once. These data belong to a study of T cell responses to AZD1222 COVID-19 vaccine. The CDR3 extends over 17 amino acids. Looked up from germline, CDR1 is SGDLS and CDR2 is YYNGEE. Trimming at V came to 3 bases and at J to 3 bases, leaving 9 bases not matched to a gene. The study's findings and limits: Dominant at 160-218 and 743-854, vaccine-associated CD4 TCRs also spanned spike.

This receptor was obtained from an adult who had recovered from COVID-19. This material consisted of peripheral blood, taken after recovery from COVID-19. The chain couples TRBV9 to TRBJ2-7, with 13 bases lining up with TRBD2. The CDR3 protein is CASSATSGLAGFYEQYF. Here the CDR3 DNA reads TGTGCCAGCAGCGCGACGTCGGGACTAGCGGGGTTCTACGAGCAGTACTTC.